Below, 14 T cell receptor beta chains from the same sample are listed, as sequenced in a study of blood T cell repertoires in COVID-19. Only in-frame clones appear in the TCRdb table, and some are missing; sequencing was by immunoSEQ multiplex PCR. This sample has 430,000 or so clones, with about 88% found just once. Source material: PBMCs or T cells enriched from blood (not recorded which). The receptors derive from a woman aged 18-29 years who had been exposed to COVID-19.

A remark on this clone: Relative to the germline gene, one junction end is altered; a read error may explain this. The gene calls are TRBV7-7 and TRBJ2-1, with D possibly matching TRBD2 (7 bases). The CDR3 spans 14 residues. CDR1 and CDR2 (germline): SSHAT, FNYEAQ (reference sequence). The CDR3 bases are TGTGCTAGCAGCTTAGGGGGGGGGAACAATGAGCAGTTCTTC. This translates into CASSLGGGNNEQFF.

This sequence joins TRBV7-9 and TRBJ1-3, with D possibly matching TRBD1 (5 bases). Looked up from germline, CDR1 is SEHNR and CDR2 is FQNEAQ (reference sequence). V lost 1 base, J lost 3 bases, and 16 bases lay in between. The length of the CDR3 is 17 residues. CDR3 in DNA: TGTGCCAGCAGCTTAGATAGCAGCGTAGGGGTTGGAAACACCATATATTTT. This sequence encodes CASSLDSSVGVGNTIYF.

This clone was counted a few times. The chain combines TRBV14 with TRBJ2-1; the match to TRBD2 covers 9 bases. There are 14 residues in the CDR3. Per the germline V gene, CDR1 is SGHDN and CDR2 is FVKESK. V was clipped by 0 bases and J by 15 bases; unmatched bases: 9. CDR3 in amino acids: CASSQDFTQREAFF. In DNA, the CDR3 is TGTGCCAGCAGCCAAGATTTTACACAGCGGGAGGCGTTCTTC.

For this clone: The same CDR3 also results from other DNA sequences found in this sample. V and J are TRBV29-1 and TRBJ2-2, with D perhaps matching TRBD1 (6 bases). V was shortened by 3 bases and J by 5 bases, with 10 bases between the two germline ends. CDR1 is SQVTM, CDR2 ANQGSEA, per germline. This CDR3 is built from 13 residues. The CDR3 DNA follows: TGCAGCGTTGACAGGGGTGGGACCGGGGAGCTGTTTTTT. Residues: CSVDRGGTGELFF.

The genes are TRBV7-3 and TRBJ1-6; possibly TRBD1 for D (5 bases). The ends were cut back, 5 bases at V and 3 bases at J, with 8 bases in the middle. Germline V gene lookup returns CDR1 SGHTA and CDR2 FQGTGA. The CDR3 has 14 amino acids. The CDR3 sequence is CASSQTDYNSPLHF. The CDR3 DNA reads as TGTGCCAGCAGCCAGACAGACTATAATTCACCCCTCCACTTT.

This chain connects TRBV7-9 to TRBJ1-6; TRBD1 matches at 10 bases. The CDR3 consists of 14 residues. V lost 6 bases, J lost 8 bases, and 4 bases stayed unmatched. The germline CDR1 and CDR2 sequences are SEHNR and FQNEAQ (reference sequence). The CDR3 is CASSPGTGDSPLHF. Here the CDR3 DNA reads TGTGCCAGCAGTCCCGGGACAGGGGATTCACCCCTCCACTTT.

This chain uses TRBV7-9 with TRBJ2-2, with D perhaps matching TRBD2 (6 bases). The CDR3 is 17 amino acids. Between the trimmed V and J ends, which lost 1 base and 1 base, there was a span of 13 bases. Germline values: CDR1 SEHNR, CDR2 FQNEAQ (reference sequence). CDR3 in DNA: TGTGCCAGCAGCTTAGAAGGCCTAGCGCGGAACACCGGGGAGCTGTTTTTT. Translating it yields CASSLEGLARNTGELFF.

The chain couples TRBV15 to TRBJ2-1; 9 bases line up with TRBD1. V dropped 2 bases and J dropped 7; count of bases not matched to a gene: 6. The germline V gene encodes CDR1 LNHNV and CDR2 YYDKDF (reference sequence). This CDR3 contains 15 residues. In DNA, the CDR3 is TGTGCCACCAGCAGATCACAGGGGGCGACTAATGAGCAGTTCTTC. Its protein product is CATSRSQGATNEQFF.

The V gene is TRBV28, the J gene TRBJ2-7, with 7 bases fitting TRBD1. The CDR3 spans 16 residues. CDR1 MDHEN and CDR2 SYDVKM come from the germline V gene. The trim removed 5 bases at V and 4 bases at J, leaving 14 bases unmatched. CDR3 coding DNA: TGTGCCAGCAGTGCTACAGGGGAGAGGGGCGGGTACGAGCAGTACTTC. Its protein is CASSATGERGGYEQYF.

V and J are TRBV19 and TRBJ1-2; D may be TRBD1 (6 bases). CDR3 size: 14 residues. Trimming pared 3 bases from V and 4 bases from J, leaving 12 bases between. The germline gives CDR1 LNHDA, CDR2 SQIVND (reference sequence). CDR3 DNA sequence: TGTGCCAGTAGTATTCGGGGGGCAAGCTATGGCTACACCTTC. This sequence encodes CASSIRGASYGYTF.

For the CDR3, the DNA is TGTGCCAGTTCCGGACAGGGGTTGAACACTGAAGCTTTCTTT. This translates into CASSGQGLNTEAFF. This chain uses TRBV6-5 with TRBJ1-1; TRBD1 matches at 9 bases. The CDR3 totals 14 residues. Germline loops: CDR1 MNHEY, CDR2 SVGAGI. Trimming cost V 9 bases and J 0 bases; bases outside gene matches: 5.

The chain recombines TRBV28 with TRBJ2-7; 8 bases fit TRBD2. The CDR3 is made up of 16 amino acids. The junction had 12 bases not matched to a gene; V was cut back by 6 bases and J by 2 bases. Germline loops: CDR1 MDHEN, CDR2 SYDVKM. CDR3 coding DNA: TGTGCCAGCAGGCCCGGGGGGGGACTAAAACCCTACGAGCAGTACTTC. The encoded protein is CASRPGGGLKPYEQYF.

J is TRBJ1-5 and V is TRBV19; D not certain. The germline V gene has CDR1 LNHDA and CDR2 SQIVND (reference sequence). V gave up 5 bases and J gave up 5 bases, with 7 bases separating them. The CDR3 covers 12 residues. CDR3 DNA: TGTGCCAGTAGTGGACTCTATCAGCCCCAGCATTTT. It translates to CASSGLYQPQHF.

The chain links TRBV13 to TRBJ1-2, with 7 bases lining up with TRBD1. The CDR3 extends over 14 amino acids. Trimming took 1 base from V and 8 from J; bases not matched to a gene: 7. The germline V gene encodes CDR1 PRHDT and CDR2 FYEKMQ (reference sequence). The CDR3 nucleotides are TGTGCCAGCAGCTTAGACCCCGACAGGGAAGGCTACACCTTC. As protein: CASSLDPDREGYTF.